What follows describes a single T cell receptor beta chain. This specimen belongs to a study of T cell responses to AZD1222 COVID-19 vaccine. Germline assignment: CDR1 LNHDA and CDR2 SQIVND (reference sequence). The V and J ends lost 10 bases and 0 bases, in that order; junction bases with no gene match: 8. This CDR3 comprises 15 residues. The method was immunoSEQ multiplex PCR; TCRdb's version includes in-frame clones alone and lacks a portion of them. The sample shows about 78,000 clones, about nine tenths of them seen only once. The rearrangement uses TRBV19 and TRBJ1-3; 8 nucleotides line up with TRBD1. The sequenced sample was peripheral blood, obtained on day 0 of AZD1222 vaccination. The receptor comes from an adult in good health. Here the CDR3 reads CATPPGGYSGNTIYF. The CDR3, as DNA: TGTGCCACCCCTCCAGGGGGCTACTCTGGAAACACCATATATTTT.